Detailed here is one T cell receptor beta chain. Ten or more counts support this clonotype. This receptor's antigen is unknown. No per-base quality is available; no much larger clone lies one base away. The data were obtained in a study of T cells in Graves' hyperthyroidism and ophthalmopathy (dated by TCRdb to about 2019). Notes on the research overall: Peripheral blood was sampled at the time of initial diagnosis, prior to any treatment. To identify distinguishing TCR V-J signatures, a discovery cohort of about 100 patients was used, comprising 40 to 45 with Graves' ophthalmopathy and approximately 58 with stable Graves' hyperthyroidism. Whether ophthalmopathy could be predicted prospectively was tested in an independent validation cohort made up of 18 to 20 hyperthyroidism patients plus 17 patients who later progressed to ophthalmopathy. The roughly 99 discovery patients were divided at random into training and test sets in a 7:3 ratio. Thyroid tissue and blood T-cell repertoires from six Graves' hyperthyroidism patients were also compared in the study. Once sampling was done, hyperthyroidism patients were given methimazole at a starting dose of 30 mg daily, whereas ophthalmopathy patients were given high-dose intravenous methylprednisolone. According to the paper, TCR Vbeta CDR3 sequencing was carried out on 135 peripheral blood samples, which came from 40 to 45 ophthalmopathy, 75 or so hyperthyroidism and 17 progressor patients. The study at large found these results: A model built on a 13 V-J signature distinguished ophthalmopathy from stable hyperthyroidism, reaching around 90% sensitivity and 81% to 83% specificity in cross-validation and 80%/75% in testing. Most expanded thyroid clonotypes (frequency above 0.001) were also detected in blood, suggesting blood repertoires may reflect thyroid immune responses. No statistical method was used to set the sample size in advance, and investigators knew the group allocation. In validation, the model predicted progression to ophthalmopathy a median of about 6.8 months before onset, with roughly 70% sensitivity and roughly 79% specificity.

The CDR3 runs 19 amino acids, cysteine and phenylalanine included. The entry retains the CDR3 DNA only, 57 bases that are in frame from base 1. Germline trimming: 6 bases from V, 2 bases from J; junction bases outside gene matches: 21. TCR beta CDR3 regions were amplified from RNA transcripts. A first-round RT-PCR of the TCR CDR3 used the HTBI primer set with the Qiagen OneStep RT-PCR kit. Libraries were constructed in a second round of multiplex PCR, after which size selection and purification were performed. Paired-end sequencing of the libraries was performed with 100 bp reads on an Illumina HiSeq2000. In the paper's pipeline: Raw data were processed with SOAPnuke, discarding reads with adapters, uncalled bases, mean Phred below 15, or no exact constant-primer or identifier match. High-quality paired reads were merged using COPE v1.2.5, and each unique nucleotide sequence was defined as a clonotype. Clonotypes were aligned to IMGT TRBV, TRBD and TRBJ reference segments using MiTCR v1.1. Only V-J combinations with frequency above 0.0001, covering about 99% of repertoires, were analysed. The TCS score was defined as F50 (clonal expansion) divided by E x V (chaos), with BLOSUM62-based TCRdist calculated between CDR3 peptides within each V-J. Welch's t-statistics and random forest reduced around 510 V-J features to some 14, which were used in a naive Bayes classifier (R e1071). Starting from the raw public reads, TCRdb applied fastp trimming at Q25, assembled clones with MiXCR and retained in-frame beta chains. A single entry per CDR3 protein holds the most common genes and DNA from its merged rows. Clone size and V and J calls follow TCRdb, not the original study. Present in this sample are 550,000 to 600,000 distinct CDR3 sequences, 12% to 15% of which were seen just once. More than 6% of the sample is in the top ten clones.

In the ophthalmopathy patients, disease was moderately to severely active, with a Clinical Activity Score of 3 or more, a NOSPECS grade of 4 or more, and a duration of less than 3 months. Exclusion was applied to patients with uncontrolled infections, other autoimmune diseases, pregnancy or lactation. Clinical symptoms, serum thyroxine and TRAb, thyroid ultrasound, and orbital computed tomography formed the basis for the diagnoses. Ficoll-Paque density gradient centrifugation was used to isolate PBMCs from under 11 ml of fresh peripheral blood. Trizol reagent was used to extract total RNA, and RNA quality was then checked on an Agilent 2100 Bioanalyzer.

Rearrangement joined TRBV12-3 or TRBV12-4 to TRBJ2-7; the central 8 bases match TRBD1. Sequencing used blood. The origin of this receptor is a woman under 30 with Graves' ophthalmopathy. The base sequence is TGTGCCAGCAGCCCCAGGGTCGGGACAGGCCCGGTCCACCCCTACGAGCAGTACTTC. The translation is CASSPRVGTGPVHPYEQYF.